The 12 T cell receptor beta chains below come from one sample, sequenced in a study of blood T cell repertoires in COVID-19. Sequencing was performed with immunoSEQ multiplex PCR; in TCRdb, only in-frame clones are kept and a portion is missing. This table has 300,000 to 350,000 clones, about 90% appearing once. The sequencing sample was made of peripheral blood. The receptors come from a woman in her thirties or forties with COVID-19, enrolled during active disease.

V is TRBV5-4 and J is TRBJ1-2; TRBD1 agrees at 11 bases. With 4 bases clipped from V and 6 bases from J, the junction kept 8 bases outside the gene matches. Per the germline V gene, CDR1 is SGHNT and CDR2 is YYREEE (reference sequence). The CDR3 spans 15 residues. The CDR3: CASSTGQGEWNGYTF. CDR3 nucleotides: TGTGCCAGCAGCACGGGACAGGGGGAGTGGAATGGCTACACCTTC. The full variable domain, completed using reference TRBV5-4 and TRBJ1-2, is ETGVTQSPTHLIKTRGQQVTLRCSSQSGHNTVSWYQQALGQGPQFIFQYYREEENGRGNFPPRFSGLQFPNYSSELNVNALELDDSALYLCASSTGQGEWNGYTFGSGTRLTVV.

The rearrangement links TRBV10-3 to TRBJ1-4; 7 positions agree with TRBD1. The V gene's germline CDR1 is ENHRY and CDR2 SYGVKD. Trimming removed 9 bases from V and 3 bases from J; junction bases left unmatched: 4. CDR3 length equals 13 residues. CDR3 nucleotide sequence: TGTGCCATTGGGACAGCTGCTAATGAAAAACTGTTTTTT. The encoded protein is CAIGTAANEKLFF.

Worth noting for this clone: The same CDR3 arises from other DNA sequences in this sample as well. The chain is built from TRBV5-8 and TRBJ1-5; D might be TRBD1 (5 bases). CDR1 SGHTS and CDR2 YDEGEE come from the germline V gene. V lost 1 base and J lost 0, with 8 bases in between. The CDR3 loop spans 15 amino acids. CDR3: CASSLQGYSNQPQHF. CDR3 nucleotide sequence: TGTGCCAGCAGCTTGCAGGGATATAGCAATCAGCCCCAGCATTTT.

The chain employs TRBV10-3 and TRBJ2-7; no clear D gene. Germline CDR1 and CDR2: ENHRY and SYGVKD. The CDR3 covers 12 residues. The V end was cut by 2 bases, the J end by 2 bases, with 4 bases between. CDR3 bases: TGTGCCATCAGTGAGAGAGCCTACGAGCAGTACTTC. It yields the protein CAISERAYEQYF.

The chain has TRBV28 and TRBJ1-2; D is unresolved. Between the trimmed V and J ends, which lost 7 bases and 3 bases, there was a span of 12 bases. CDR1 and CDR2 from the germline V gene are MDHEN and SYDVKM. This CDR3 contains 13 residues. CDR3 sequence: CASTATADYGYTF. The CDR3, as DNA: TGTGCCAGCACCGCGACGGCGGACTATGGCTACACCTTC.

The chain uses TRBV5-8 and TRBJ2-7; 9 nucleotides agree with TRBD1. CDR1 is SGHTS, CDR2 YDEGEE, per germline. The CDR3 covers 14 residues. Trimming removed 2 bases from V and 4 bases from J; junction bases left unmatched: 4. The CDR3 spells CASSFLGQGYEQYF. CDR3 sequence (DNA): TGTGCCAGCAGCTTTTTGGGACAGGGTTACGAGCAGTACTTC.

This clone has just one count. The chain is built from TRBV27 and TRBJ1-4, with 7 bases identical to TRBD1. The CDR3 sequence is 15 residues long. Germline V lookup: CDR1 MNHEY, CDR2 SMNVEV (reference sequence). Trimming took 2 bases from V and 8 from J; bases not matched to a gene: 8. The CDR3 here is CASSLTGAPVEKLFF. In DNA, the CDR3 is TGTGCCAGCAGTTTAACAGGGGCACCTGTGGAAAAACTGTTTTTT. Full variable domain (missing parts from reference TRBV27 and TRBJ1-4): EAQVTQNPRYLITVTGKKLTVTCSQNMNHEYMSWYRQDPGLGLRQIYYSMNVEVTDKGDVPEGYKVSRKEKRNFPLILESPSPNQTSLYFCASSLTGAPVEKLFFGSGTQLSVL.

The rearrangement links TRBV7-9 to TRBJ2-5; the D is unclear. Germline lookup yields CDR1 SEHNR and CDR2 FQNEAQ (reference sequence). The length of the CDR3 is 11 residues. Trimming stripped 4 bases from V and 5 bases from J, with 5 bases between. The CDR3 region is CASSSTETQYF. The CDR3 nucleotides read TGTGCCAGCAGCTCTACGGAGACCCAGTACTTC.

This chain connects TRBV7-9 to TRBJ2-5, with 8 bases matching TRBD2. CDR3 length: 15 residues. Per the germline V gene, CDR1 is SEHNR and CDR2 is FQNEAQ (reference sequence). Trimming cost V 4 bases and J 0 bases; bases outside gene matches: 4. Here the CDR3 DNA reads TGTGCCAGCAGCTACCTAGCGGGCTACCAAGAGACCCAGTACTTC. Protein sequence: CASSYLAGYQETQYF.

The chain combines TRBV6-6 with TRBJ1-1; no clear D gene. Trimming left V 2 bases short and J 3 bases short, with 7 bases between. This CDR3 is 13 amino acids long. Germline CDR1 reads MNHNY; CDR2 reads SVGAGI (reference sequence). CDR3: CASSYDGDTEAFF. In DNA form, the CDR3 reads TGTGCCAGCAGTTACGATGGAGACACTGAAGCTTTCTTT.

The CDR3 DNA reads as TGCAGCGTTGTCGGGACCTACAATGAGCAGTTCTTC. It codes for CSVVGTYNEQFF. The chain combines TRBV29-1 with TRBJ2-1; maybe TRBD2 (5 bases). Trimming took off 4 bases at V and 2 bases at J, with 6 bases between the two ends. Per the germline V gene, CDR1 is SQVTM and CDR2 is ANQGSEA. The CDR3 is made up of 12 amino acids.

The CDR3 DNA is TGTGCCAGCAGCTTAAGGGGGCGGTACGAGCAGTACTTC. Its translation is CASSLRGRYEQYF. The chain recombines TRBV7-9 with TRBJ2-7; TRBD1 matches 7 bases. Germline CDR1 is SEHNR and CDR2 is FQNEAQ (reference sequence). Trimming cost V 2 bases and J 4 bases; bases outside gene matches: 2. This CDR3 contains 13 residues.